The 13 T cell receptor beta chains in this list originate from one sample, sequenced in a study of T cells in Graves' hyperthyroidism and ophthalmopathy. Researchers amplified the TCR beta CDR3 regions from RNA transcripts. An initial round of RT-PCR targeting the TCR CDR3 relied on the HTBI primer set. MiXCR, applied by TCRdb to the multiplex PCR reads, yields one record per CDR3 protein. The table includes roughly 240,000 distinct CDR3 sequences, around 26% detected once. Sample: blood. These receptors all come from a woman aged 40 to 50 with Graves' ophthalmopathy.

This clonotype was counted at least ten times. V and J are TRBV12-3 or TRBV12-4 and TRBJ1-5, with D possibly TRBD1 on 5 matching bases. With 2 bases removed from V and 6 bases from J, the gap between germline ends came to 14 bases. The CDR3 covers 15 residues. CDR3: CASSLYGQGGQPQHF. Written as DNA, the CDR3 is TGTGCCAGCAGTTTATATGGTCAGGGAGGTCAGCCCCAGCATTTT.

This clonotype was observed a few times. Its ends do not fully match the called genes, so a read error is possible. The genes are TRBV7-9 and TRBJ2-7, with D possibly being TRBD2 (5 bases). The CDR3 has 11 residues. Per the germline V gene, CDR1 is SEHNR and CDR2 is FQNEAQ (reference sequence). The CDR3 DNA reads as TGTGCCAGCAGCTCCTCTTGGGAGCAGTGCTTC. This encodes CASSSSWEQCF. The full variable domain, its missing parts supplied by reference TRBV7-9 and TRBJ2-7, is DTGVSQNPRHKITKRGQNVTFRCDPISEHNRLYWYRQTLGQGPEFLTYFQNEAQLEKSRLLSDRFSAERPKGSFSTLEIQRTEQGDSAMYLCASSSSWEQCFGPGTRLTVT.

There are many counts of this clonotype. The V call is TRBV19, the J call TRBJ1-5, with D uncertain. The CDR3 loop spans 16 amino acids. CDR1 is LNHDA, CDR2 SQIVND, per germline (reference sequence). V dropped 4 bases and J dropped 3 bases, with 16 bases sitting between them. The CDR3 is CASSTLRQSDNQPQHF. CDR3 sequence (DNA): TGTGCCAGTAGTACCCTTCGACAATCGGACAATCAGCCCCAGCATTTT.

As regards this clonotype: A read error is possible here, since a much larger clone lies one base away. This chain joins TRBV11-2 and TRBJ2-5; tentatively, D is TRBD2 (7 bases). There are 15 residues in the CDR3. Trimming shortened V by 5 bases and J by 2 bases, and 15 bases separated the two germline ends. The V gene's germline CDR1 is SGHAT and CDR2 FQNNGV. DNA of the CDR3: TGTGCCAGCAGCGGGGGGGTCGGGACACAAGAGACCCAGTACTTC. This codes for CASSGGVGTQETQYF.

This sequence joins TRBV6-1 and TRBJ2-7; D may be TRBD1 (5 bases). CDR3 length: 15 amino acids. V was shortened by 4 bases and J by 5 bases, with 18 bases between the two germline ends. CDR1 and CDR2 (germline): MNHNS, SASEGT. The CDR3 sequence: CASSVESRATHEQYF. The CDR3 region has the DNA TGTGCCAGCAGTGTGGAATCCAGGGCTACCCACGAGCAGTACTTC.

This clonotype was seen at least ten times. The rearrangement joins TRBV11-2 to TRBJ2-5; 10 bases align to TRBD2. The length of the CDR3 is 15 residues. Germline V gene data show CDR1 as SGHAT and CDR2 as FQNNGV. Trimming took 6 bases from V and 2 from J; bases not matched to a gene: 6. The CDR3 spells CASRSLAGRQETQYF. CDR3 nucleotides: TGTGCCAGCAGATCACTAGCGGGAAGACAAGAGACCCAGTACTTC.

The chain links TRBV6-1 to TRBJ1-1; maybe TRBD1 (6 bases). The length of the CDR3 is 14 residues. The V end lost 11 bases, the J end lost 1 base, and 17 bases lay between the germline ends. The germline CDR1 and CDR2 sequences are MNHNS and SASEGT. CDR3 DNA: TGTGCCTCCTCCACCGGGGGGCGGAACACTGAAGCTTTCTTT. Its protein product is CASSTGGRNTEAFF.

This clonotype has ten or more counts. J is TRBJ2-7 and V is TRBV6-2 or TRBV6-3; a possible D gene is TRBD2 (6 bases). This CDR3 region has 15 residues. Germline V gives CDR1 MNHEY, CDR2 SVGEGT. Trimming took off 1 base at V and 5 bases at J, with 15 bases between the two ends. The CDR3 protein is CASSYLGLSFNEQYF. CDR3 bases: TGTGCCAGCAGTTACTTGGGACTTTCCTTCAACGAGCAGTACTTC.

This clonotype was counted at least ten times. V gene TRBV20-1 combines with J gene TRBJ1-2; D uncertain. Per the germline V gene, CDR1 is DFQATT and CDR2 is SNEGSKA (reference sequence). The V gene lost 3 bases and the J gene lost 3 bases, with 8 bases spanning the gap. The CDR3 is 12 amino acids. Written as DNA, the CDR3 is TGCAGTGCTAGTGCCGGAGACTATGGCTACACCTTC. Its translation: CSASAGDYGYTF.

This clonotype was seen ten or more times. The chain is built from TRBV4-1 and TRBJ2-7; either TRBD1 or TRBD2 may supply D (5 bases each). Trimming took off 4 bases at V and 2 bases at J, with 15 bases between the two ends. This CDR3 contains 15 residues. The germline V gene encodes CDR1 MGHRA and CDR2 YSYEKL. The CDR3 sequence is CASSLEPRGAYEQYF. DNA for the CDR3: TGCGCCAGCAGCCTCGAGCCCCGAGGGGCCTACGAGCAGTACTTC.

As regards this clonotype: A much larger clone differs by one base, so this may be a read error. Because the CDR3 is missing its conserved closing phenylalanine or tryptophan, this is likely a read error. The chain links TRBV6-1 to TRBJ1-1; possible D gene TRBD1, 6 bases. V lost 7 bases to trimming and J lost 6 bases, with 21 bases between them. Germline CDR1 and CDR2: MNHNS and SASEGT. The CDR3 has 15 amino acids. CDR3 coding DNA: TGTGCCAGCATTCCCCACGAGGGGGGCTTATCTGAAGCTTTCGTT. This sequence encodes CASIPHEGGLSEAFV.

V and J are TRBV6-2 or TRBV6-3 and TRBJ1-1; D is undetermined. Germline CDR1 is MNHEY and CDR2 is SVGEGT. Trimming removed 0 bases at V and 6 bases at J, with 8 bases between. The CDR3 extends over 13 amino acids. The CDR3 loop is CASSYSTDPEAFF. CDR3 in DNA: TGTGCCAGCAGTTACTCGACGGACCCTGAAGCTTTCTTT.

The chain links TRBV20-1 to TRBJ1-1; D gene uncertain. The CDR3 runs 14 residues. The ends were cut back, 5 bases at V and 11 bases at J, with 24 bases in the middle. Germline lookup yields CDR1 DFQATT and CDR2 SNEGSKA (reference sequence). The CDR3 bases are TGCAGTGCTTCGGGTGTAAGAGGGTTCACCTTGGCTTTCTTT. It encodes CSASGVRGFTLAFF.